The clone carrying this TCR beta chain was seen repeatedly, ten times or more. These data belong to a study of T-cell memory formation after mild COVID-19. TCRdb re-analysed the 5' RACE reads in MiXCR, keeping a single row per CDR3 protein. This table has about 350,000 distinct CDR3 sequences, roughly 14% appearing once. Between the trimmed V and J ends, which lost 0 bases and 8 bases, there was a span of 13 bases. Germline CDR1 is MGHRA and CDR2 is YSYEKL. CDR3 length: 15 residues. The TCR sequence derives from a man aged 18-30 years who had mild COVID-19 (a few samples of this study predate the infection). Cell type and time point are not known. The chain links TRBV4-1 to TRBJ1-4; D gene uncertain. The sequenced sample consisted of PBMCs or a T cell subset sorted from them (not recorded which). CDR3 amino acids: CASSQEWVRGEKLFF. The CDR3 nucleotides are TGCGCCAGCAGCCAAGAGTGGGTTAGAGGGGAAAAACTGTTTTTT.